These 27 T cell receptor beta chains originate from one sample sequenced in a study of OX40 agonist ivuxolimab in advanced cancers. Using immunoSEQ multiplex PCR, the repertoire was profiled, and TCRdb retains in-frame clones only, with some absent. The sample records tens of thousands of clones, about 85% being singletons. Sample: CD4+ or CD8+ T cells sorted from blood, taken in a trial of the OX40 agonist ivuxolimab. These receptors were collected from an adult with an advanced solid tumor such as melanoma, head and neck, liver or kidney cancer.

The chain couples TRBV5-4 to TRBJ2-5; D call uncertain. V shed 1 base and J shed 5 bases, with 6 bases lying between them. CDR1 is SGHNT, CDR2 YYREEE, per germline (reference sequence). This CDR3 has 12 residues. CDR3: CASSLSRETQYF. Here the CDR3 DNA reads TGTGCCAGCAGCTTGTCGCGGGAGACCCAGTACTTC.

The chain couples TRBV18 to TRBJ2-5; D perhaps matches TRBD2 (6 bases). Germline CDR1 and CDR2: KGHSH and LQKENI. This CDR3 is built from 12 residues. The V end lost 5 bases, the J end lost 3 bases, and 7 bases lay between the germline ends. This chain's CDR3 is CASSWGEETQYF. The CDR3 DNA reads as TGTGCCAGCTCATGGGGGGAAGAGACCCAGTACTTC.

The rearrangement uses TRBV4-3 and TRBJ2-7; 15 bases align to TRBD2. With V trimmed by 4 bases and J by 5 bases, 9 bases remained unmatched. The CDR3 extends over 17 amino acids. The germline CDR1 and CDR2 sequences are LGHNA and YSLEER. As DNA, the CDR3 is TGCGCCAGCAGCCGGCGTGCCGGGACTAGCGGGGGGAACGAGCAGTACTTC. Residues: CASSRRAGTSGGNEQYF.

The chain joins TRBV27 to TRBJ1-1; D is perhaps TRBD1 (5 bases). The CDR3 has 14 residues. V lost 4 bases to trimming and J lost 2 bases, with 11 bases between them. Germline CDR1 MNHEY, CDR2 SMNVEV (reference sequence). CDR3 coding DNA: TGTGCCAGCAGTTGGCGGGGGTCAAACACTGAAGCTTTCTTT. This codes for CASSWRGSNTEAFF.

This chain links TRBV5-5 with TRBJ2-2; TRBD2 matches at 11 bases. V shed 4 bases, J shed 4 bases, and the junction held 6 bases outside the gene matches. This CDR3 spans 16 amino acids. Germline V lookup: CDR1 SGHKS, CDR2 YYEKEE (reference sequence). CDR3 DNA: TGTGCCAGCAGCAAACTAGCGGGAGCGTTCACCGGGGAGCTGTTTTTT. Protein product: CASSKLAGAFTGELFF.

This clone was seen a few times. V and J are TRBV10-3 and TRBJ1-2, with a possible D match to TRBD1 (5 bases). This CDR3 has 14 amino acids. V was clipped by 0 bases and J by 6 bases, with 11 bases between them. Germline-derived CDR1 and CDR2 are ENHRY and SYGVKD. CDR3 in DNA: TGTGCCATCAGTGAGTCGGCAGTCAGGGATGGCTACACCTTC. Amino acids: CAISESAVRDGYTF.

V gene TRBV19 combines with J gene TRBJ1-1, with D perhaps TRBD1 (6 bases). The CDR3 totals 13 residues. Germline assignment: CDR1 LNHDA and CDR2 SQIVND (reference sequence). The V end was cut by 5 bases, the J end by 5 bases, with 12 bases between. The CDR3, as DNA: TGTGCCAGTAGTCAATTTAGGGGGACTGAAGCTTTCTTT. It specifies CASSQFRGTEAFF.

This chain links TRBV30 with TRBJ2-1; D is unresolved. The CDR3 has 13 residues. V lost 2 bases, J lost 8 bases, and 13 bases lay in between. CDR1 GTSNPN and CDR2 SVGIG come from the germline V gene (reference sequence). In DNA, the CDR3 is TGTGCCTGGAGTTACACCTCTTGGCATGAGCAGTTCTTC. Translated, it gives CAWSYTSWHEQFF.

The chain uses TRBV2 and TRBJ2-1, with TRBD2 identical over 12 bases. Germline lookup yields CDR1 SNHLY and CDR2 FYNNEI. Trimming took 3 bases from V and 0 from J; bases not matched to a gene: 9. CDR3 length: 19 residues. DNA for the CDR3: TGTGCCAGCAGTGAGCGGTCTAGCGGGGGGGTGAGCTCCTACAATGAGCAGTTCTTC. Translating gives CASSERSSGGVSSYNEQFF.

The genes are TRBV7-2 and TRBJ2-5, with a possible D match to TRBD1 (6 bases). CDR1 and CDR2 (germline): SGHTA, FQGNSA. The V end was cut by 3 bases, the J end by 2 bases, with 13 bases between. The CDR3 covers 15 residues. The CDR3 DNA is TGTGCCAGCAGCTTTCAACAGGGTGGGCAAGAGACCCAGTACTTC. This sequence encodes CASSFQQGGQETQYF.

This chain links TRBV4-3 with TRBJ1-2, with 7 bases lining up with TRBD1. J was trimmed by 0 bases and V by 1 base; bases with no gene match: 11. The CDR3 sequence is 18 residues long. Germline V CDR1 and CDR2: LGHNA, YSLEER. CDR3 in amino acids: CASSQVSQGDLSNYGYTF. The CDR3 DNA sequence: TGCGCCAGCAGCCAAGTTAGCCAGGGGGACCTTTCTAACTATGGCTACACCTTC.

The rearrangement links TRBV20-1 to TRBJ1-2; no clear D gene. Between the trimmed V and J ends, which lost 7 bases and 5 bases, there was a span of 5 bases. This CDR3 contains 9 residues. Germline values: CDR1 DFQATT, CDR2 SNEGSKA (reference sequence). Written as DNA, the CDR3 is TGCAGTGTCCCGTATGGCTACACCTTC. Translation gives CSVPYGYTF.

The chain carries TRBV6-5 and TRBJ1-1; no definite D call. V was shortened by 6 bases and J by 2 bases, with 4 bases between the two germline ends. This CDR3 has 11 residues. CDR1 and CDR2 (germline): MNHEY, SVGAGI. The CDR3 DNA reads TGTGCCAGCAGCACAAACACTGAAGCTTTCTTT. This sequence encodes CASSTNTEAFF.

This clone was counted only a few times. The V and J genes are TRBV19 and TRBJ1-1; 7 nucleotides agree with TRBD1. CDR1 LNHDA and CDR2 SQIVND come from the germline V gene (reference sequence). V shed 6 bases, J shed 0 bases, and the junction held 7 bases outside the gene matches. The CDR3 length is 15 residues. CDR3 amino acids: CASSPGQFMNTEAFF. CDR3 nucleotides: TGTGCCAGTAGCCCGGGACAGTTCATGAACACTGAAGCTTTCTTT.

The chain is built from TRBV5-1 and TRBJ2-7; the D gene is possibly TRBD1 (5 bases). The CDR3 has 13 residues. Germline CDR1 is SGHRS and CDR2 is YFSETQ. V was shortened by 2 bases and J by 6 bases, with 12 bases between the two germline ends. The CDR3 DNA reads TGCGCCAGCAGCTTTAGGCCCCAGGGCGAGCAGTACTTC. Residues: CASSFRPQGEQYF.

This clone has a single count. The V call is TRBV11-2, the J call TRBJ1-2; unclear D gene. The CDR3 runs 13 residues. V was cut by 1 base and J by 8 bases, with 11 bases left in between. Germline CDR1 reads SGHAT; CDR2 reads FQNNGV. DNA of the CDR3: TGTGCCAGCAGCTTAGGTGACGAGGGAGGCTACACCTTC. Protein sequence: CASSLGDEGGYTF.

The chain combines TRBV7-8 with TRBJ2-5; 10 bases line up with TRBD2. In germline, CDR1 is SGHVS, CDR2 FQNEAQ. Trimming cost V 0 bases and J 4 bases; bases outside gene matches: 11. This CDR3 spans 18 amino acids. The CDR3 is CASSLARLAGATLETQYF. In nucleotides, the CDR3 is TGTGCCAGCAGCTTAGCCCGCCTAGCGGGGGCTACCCTAGAGACCCAGTACTTC.

The CDR3: CASRDGVSYEQYF. CDR3 DNA sequence: TGTGCCAGCCGGGACGGGGTATCCTACGAGCAGTACTTC. The chain joins TRBV11-3 to TRBJ2-5; D possibly matches TRBD1 or TRBD2 (5 bases each). The better agreement between TRBJ2-7 and the DNA end casts doubt on the J call. Germline assignment: CDR1 SGHNT and CDR2 YENEEA. CDR3 size: 13 residues.

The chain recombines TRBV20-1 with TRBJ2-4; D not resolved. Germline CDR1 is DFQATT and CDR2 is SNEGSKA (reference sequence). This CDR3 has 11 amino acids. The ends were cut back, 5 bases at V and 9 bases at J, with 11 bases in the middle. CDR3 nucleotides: TGCAGTGCTGTAAGAGGAAGCATTCAGTACTTC. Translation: CSAVRGSIQYF.

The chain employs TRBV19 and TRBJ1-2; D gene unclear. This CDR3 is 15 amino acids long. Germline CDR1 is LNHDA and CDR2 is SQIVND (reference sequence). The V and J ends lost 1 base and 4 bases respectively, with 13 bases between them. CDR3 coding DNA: TGTGCCAGTAGTATAGCCGACACAGAGCTCTATGGCTACACCTTC. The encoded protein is CASSIADTELYGYTF.

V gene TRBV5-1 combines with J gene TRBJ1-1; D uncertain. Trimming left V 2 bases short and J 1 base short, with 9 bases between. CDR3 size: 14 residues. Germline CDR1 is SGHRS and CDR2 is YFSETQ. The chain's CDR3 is CASSFPQTNTEAFF. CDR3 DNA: TGCGCCAGCAGCTTCCCCCAGACGAACACTGAAGCTTTCTTT.

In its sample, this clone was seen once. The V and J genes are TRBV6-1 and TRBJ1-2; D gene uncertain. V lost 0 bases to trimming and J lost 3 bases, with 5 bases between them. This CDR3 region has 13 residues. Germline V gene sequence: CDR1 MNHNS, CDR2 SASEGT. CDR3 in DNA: TGTGCCAGCAGTGAAGCCTGGGACTATGGCTACACCTTC. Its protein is CASSEAWDYGYTF.

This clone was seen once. This chain's CDR3 is CASSLVVSAGANVLTF. CDR3 DNA sequence: TGTGCCAGCAGCTTAGTTGTGTCGGCTGGGGCCAACGTCCTGACTTTC. The rearrangement uses TRBV13 and TRBJ2-6; no clear D gene. The V gene lost 1 base and the J gene lost 2 bases, with 9 bases spanning the gap. Germline-derived CDR1 and CDR2 are PRHDT and FYEKMQ (reference sequence). The CDR3 totals 16 residues.

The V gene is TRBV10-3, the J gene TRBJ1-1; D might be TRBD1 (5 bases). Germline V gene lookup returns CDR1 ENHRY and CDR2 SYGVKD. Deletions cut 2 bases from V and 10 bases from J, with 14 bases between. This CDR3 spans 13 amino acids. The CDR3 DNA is TGTGCCATCAGTGAGATGGGCAGGGAACCAGCTTTCTTT. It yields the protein CAISEMGREPAFF.

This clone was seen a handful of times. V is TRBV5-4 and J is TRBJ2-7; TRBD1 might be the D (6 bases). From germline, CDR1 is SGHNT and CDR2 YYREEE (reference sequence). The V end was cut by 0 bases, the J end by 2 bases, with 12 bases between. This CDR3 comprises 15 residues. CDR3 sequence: CASSLDRAHTYEQYF. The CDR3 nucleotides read TGTGCCAGCAGCTTGGACAGGGCGCATACCTACGAGCAGTACTTC.

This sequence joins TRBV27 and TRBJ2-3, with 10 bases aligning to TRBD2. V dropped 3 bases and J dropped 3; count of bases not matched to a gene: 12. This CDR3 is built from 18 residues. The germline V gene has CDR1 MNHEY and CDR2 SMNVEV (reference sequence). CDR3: CASSFPIEREGSTDTQYF. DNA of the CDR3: TGTGCCAGCAGTTTTCCCATAGAGCGGGAGGGTTCGACAGATACGCAGTATTTT.

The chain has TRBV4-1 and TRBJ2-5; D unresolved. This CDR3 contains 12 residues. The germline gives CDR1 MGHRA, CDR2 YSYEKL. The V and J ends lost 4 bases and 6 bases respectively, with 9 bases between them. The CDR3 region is CASSLGEQTQYF. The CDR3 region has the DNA TGCGCCAGCAGCCTAGGCGAACAGACCCAGTACTTC.